Below, 25 T cell receptor beta chains from the same sample are listed, as sequenced in a study of identical twins. TCRdb used MiXCR to reprocess the 5' RACE reads, holding one entry per CDR3 protein. The sample shows approximately 300,000 distinct CDR3 sequences, roughly 9.7% of them seen only once. This sample was also put to use in a study of yellow fever vaccine responses in identical twins.

The sequenced material came from CD8+ T cells sorted from blood. These receptors originate from a woman aged 18-29 years in good health.

In its sample, this clonotype was seen many times. V is TRBV11-1 and J is TRBJ1-2; 9 bases fit TRBD1. CDR3 size: 20 residues. V trimming: 0 bases; J trimming: 0 bases; junction bases outside the gene matches: 14. Germline V CDR1 and CDR2: SGHAT, FQDESV (reference sequence). The CDR3 DNA is TGTGCCAGCAGCTTAGCGAGGTCGGCCGGGACAGGGACTTCTAACTATGGCTACACCTTC. Its translation: CASSLARSAGTGTSNYGYTF.

This clonotype was seen many times. V gene TRBV10-3 combines with J gene TRBJ2-1, with D unclear. The CDR3 has 13 residues. Germline values: CDR1 ENHRY, CDR2 SYGVKD. Trimming removed 4 bases from V and 14 bases from J, with 18 bases in between. CDR3 coding DNA: TGTGCCATCAGTGTTGAAGGCCGCCTAATTGAGTTCTTC. This gives the protein CAISVEGRLIEFF.

The V gene is TRBV9, the J gene TRBJ2-2; D might be TRBD1 or TRBD2, each matching 5 bases. The CDR3 is 16 amino acids. In germline, CDR1 is SGDLS, CDR2 YYNGEE. With 4 bases removed from V and 4 bases from J, the gap between germline ends came to 17 bases. CDR3 in DNA: TGTGCCAGCAGCCAACACAGGACTGTTGCCACCGGGGAGCTGTTTTTT. This gives the protein CASSQHRTVATGELFF.

This clonotype has a handful of counts. This chain uses TRBV5-1 with TRBJ2-1; possibly TRBD1 for D (5 bases). Germline loops: CDR1 SGHRS, CDR2 YFSETQ. This CDR3 is built from 15 residues. V gave up 7 bases and J gave up 2 bases, with 16 bases separating them. The CDR3 sequence is CASGLTGPPYNEQFF. DNA for the CDR3: TGCGCCAGCGGTCTAACAGGTCCCCCCTACAATGAGCAGTTCTTC.

In this sample, this clonotype turned up a few times. The rearrangement joins TRBV7-9 to TRBJ2-2, with TRBD2 matching 15 bases. Germline assignment: CDR1 SEHNR and CDR2 FQNEAQ (reference sequence). The CDR3 is 16 residues long. J lost 4 bases, V lost 5 bases, and 2 bases had no gene match. The CDR3 nucleotides are TGTGCCAGCAGCCCGGGACTAGCGGGAGGCACCGGGGAGCTGTTTTTT. Its protein is CASSPGLAGGTGELFF.

The table lists this clonotype with a few counts. This sequence joins TRBV7-9 and TRBJ1-2; no firm D call. This CDR3 region has 10 residues. Trimming took off 0 bases at V and 12 bases at J, with 5 bases between the two ends. Germline CDR1 is SEHNR and CDR2 is FQNEAQ (reference sequence). CDR3 sequence (DNA): TGTGCCAGCAGCTTAGCGTTGGACACCTTC. Translated: CASSLALDTF. The full variable domain, its missing parts supplied by reference TRBV7-9 and TRBJ1-2, is DTGVSQNPRHKITKRGQNVTFRCDPISEHNRLYWYRQTLGQGPEFLTYFQNEAQLEKSRLLSDRFSAERPKGSFSTLEIQRTEQGDSAMYLCASSLALDTFGSGTRLTVV.

The V and J genes are TRBV5-5 and TRBJ2-1; no clear D gene. Trimming cost V 0 bases and J 7 bases, with 11 bases left between them. Germline lookup yields CDR1 SGHKS and CDR2 YYEKEE (reference sequence). This CDR3 has 14 residues. CDR3 sequence (DNA): TGTGCCAGCAGCTTGGCAGGCCGGGCGAATGAGCAGTTCTTC. It codes for CASSLAGRANEQFF.

V gene TRBV4-3 combines with J gene TRBJ2-6, with 7 bases fitting TRBD2. This CDR3 region has 19 residues. The junction had 8 bases not matched to a gene; V was cut back by 0 bases and J by 0 bases. Germline CDR1 is LGHNA and CDR2 is YSLEER. CDR3 protein: CASSQEWLAEGSGANVLTF. CDR3 bases: TGCGCCAGCAGCCAAGAGTGGCTAGCGGAGGGCTCTGGGGCCAACGTCCTGACTTTC.

This clonotype was detected only a few times. The genes are TRBV29-1 and TRBJ1-4; unclear D gene. V lost 2 bases and J lost 6, with 10 bases in between. The CDR3 loop spans 13 amino acids. Germline CDR1 and CDR2: SQVTM and ANQGSEA. CDR3 loop: CSVESKRDEKLFF. The CDR3 DNA reads TGCAGCGTTGAAAGCAAACGTGATGAAAAACTGTTTTTT.

This clonotype was recorded a few times. The rearrangement links TRBV7-2 to TRBJ1-5; no reliable D call. The CDR3 spans 15 residues. V lost 1 base, J lost 2 bases, and 9 bases lay in between. The V gene's germline CDR1 is SGHTA and CDR2 FQGNSA. The chain's CDR3 is CASSLGSKGNQPQHF. The CDR3 DNA sequence: TGTGCCAGCAGCTTAGGGTCGAAGGGCAATCAGCCCCAGCATTTT.

The V call is TRBV20-1, the J call TRBJ2-7; no clear D. Germline V gene sequence: CDR1 DFQATT, CDR2 SNEGSKA (reference sequence). Trimming cost V 3 bases and J 3 bases, with 15 bases left between them. This CDR3 is built from 14 residues. CDR3 sequence: CSASQQTVLYEQYF. The DNA of the CDR3 is TGCAGTGCTAGTCAACAGACTGTTCTCTACGAGCAGTACTTC.

This clonotype turned up a few times. The chain uses TRBV6-2 or TRBV6-3 and TRBJ1-5; 7 nucleotides align to TRBD1. Germline values: CDR1 MNHEY, CDR2 SVGEGT. The CDR3 totals 15 residues. V lost 4 bases, J lost 4 bases, and 7 bases stayed unmatched. CDR3 loop: CASSSTGAWNQPQHF. The CDR3 region has the DNA TGTGCCAGCAGTTCCACAGGGGCTTGGAATCAGCCCCAGCATTTT.

There are many counts of this clonotype. The rearrangement uses TRBV27 and TRBJ2-7; a possible D gene is TRBD1 (5 bases). V lost 5 bases, J lost 3 bases, and 8 bases lay in between. CDR3 length: 12 amino acids. CDR1 and CDR2 (germline): MNHEY, SMNVEV (reference sequence). CDR3 sequence reads: CASSRGDYEQYF. CDR3 nucleotides: TGTGCCAGCAGTAGGGGTGACTACGAGCAGTACTTC.

V usage is TRBV20-1 and J usage is TRBJ1-1; D may be TRBD1 (6 bases). This CDR3 has 13 residues. V was cut by 6 bases and J by 2 bases, with 13 bases left in between. Germline assignment: CDR1 DFQATT and CDR2 SNEGSKA (reference sequence). CDR3 sequence (DNA): TGCAGTGCCTTCAGGGGTTCCAACACTGAAGCTTTCTTT. Its protein product is CSAFRGSNTEAFF.

J is TRBJ2-7 and V is TRBV7-9, with 10 bases that match TRBD2. The germline V gene encodes CDR1 SEHNR and CDR2 FQNEAQ (reference sequence). V gave up 2 bases and J gave up 1 base; unmatched junction bases: 5. The CDR3 totals 16 residues. The CDR3 sequence: CASSLQRGGRSYEQYF. In nucleotides, the CDR3 is TGTGCCAGCAGCTTACAGCGGGGGGGCCGTTCCTACGAGCAGTACTTC.

The CDR3 DNA reads as TGTGCCAGCAGTGATGCCGGCCATCAAGAGACCCAGTACTTC. It specifies CASSDAGHQETQYF. The gene calls are TRBV25-1 and TRBJ2-5; D is undetermined. V shed 3 bases and J shed 2 bases, with 10 bases lying between them. The CDR3 loop spans 14 amino acids. Germline V lookup: CDR1 MGHDK, CDR2 SYGVNS.

This clonotype was seen many times. The CDR3 nucleotides are TGTGCCAGCAGCGACGGGGTCTCCTACGAGCAGTACTTC. Its translation is CASSDGVSYEQYF. This rearrangement joins TRBV9 to TRBJ2-7, with a tentative D call TRBD2 (5 bases). Germline-derived CDR1 and CDR2 are SGDLS and YYNGEE. V gave up 3 bases and J gave up 0 bases, with 7 bases separating them. This CDR3 comprises 13 residues.

This clonotype has at least ten counts. The chain uses TRBV6-2 or TRBV6-3 and TRBJ2-1; D may correspond to TRBD1 or TRBD2 (5 bases each). This CDR3 contains 16 residues. Germline loops: CDR1 MNHEY, CDR2 SVGEGT. The V end lost 4 bases, the J end lost 8 bases, and 21 bases lay between the germline ends. The CDR3 DNA sequence: TGTGCCAGCAGTTGGGACGGCGCAGGAGGTTTCGATGAGCAGTTCTTC. Its protein product is CASSWDGAGGFDEQFF.

In this sample, this clonotype turned up a few times. This chain uses TRBV24-1 with TRBJ1-2; TRBD1 is a possible D gene (6 bases). The germline gives CDR1 KGHDR, CDR2 SFDVKD. V lost 4 bases and J 5 bases, leaving 16 bases between the germline ends. The CDR3 consists of 15 residues. CDR3: CATSDPGTTFYGYTF. Written as DNA, the CDR3 is TGTGCCACCAGTGACCCTGGGACAACCTTTTATGGCTACACCTTC.

CDR3 region: CAWSVQSEGGYTF. The DNA of the CDR3 is TGTGCCTGGAGTGTACAGTCAGAGGGTGGCTACACCTTC. The V gene is TRBV30, the J gene TRBJ1-2; D is unresolved. Germline-derived CDR1 and CDR2 are GTSNPN and SVGIG (reference sequence). V was clipped by 0 bases and J by 7 bases, with 12 bases between them. The CDR3 is made up of 13 amino acids.

This clonotype was seen many times. V and J are TRBV11-3 and TRBJ2-7; 9 bases map to TRBD1. Germline trimming cut 5 bases from V and 6 bases from J; bases unmatched to any gene: 8. The CDR3 loop spans 14 amino acids. CDR1 and CDR2 from the germline V gene are SGHNT and YENEEA. Here the CDR3 reads CASSLDRGSLEQYF. Here the CDR3 DNA reads TGTGCCAGCAGCCTTGACAGGGGGTCCCTCGAGCAGTACTTC.

There are many counts of this clonotype. The chain carries TRBV4-3 and TRBJ2-1; TRBD2 agrees at 11 bases. With V trimmed by 3 bases and J by 5 bases, 3 bases remained unmatched. The CDR3 is 15 residues long. CDR1 is LGHNA, CDR2 YSLEER, per germline. The CDR3 loop is CASSHRLAGNNEQFF. Here the CDR3 DNA reads TGCGCCAGCAGCCACCGACTAGCGGGAAACAATGAGCAGTTCTTC.

This clonotype was observed a handful of times. The chain carries TRBV20-1 and TRBJ1-2; possibly TRBD1 for D (6 bases). Germline lookup yields CDR1 DFQATT and CDR2 SNEGSKA (reference sequence). The CDR3 runs 19 residues. Trimming removed 0 bases from V and 2 bases from J, with 25 bases in between. CDR3 coding DNA: TGCAGTGCTAGAGATCTCGCGGAGCACACAGGGCGGTCGAACTATGGCTACACCTTC. Its protein is CSARDLAEHTGRSNYGYTF.

This clonotype was seen at least ten times. The gene calls are TRBV7-2 and TRBJ2-2, with TRBD1 matching 8 bases. After removal of 2 bases from V and 6 bases from J, the junction contained 8 bases not matched to a gene. Looked up from germline, CDR1 is SGHTA and CDR2 is FQGNSA. This CDR3 comprises 16 residues. Written as DNA, the CDR3 is TGTGCCAGCAGCTTAAAGTGGCAGGGGGCGTCCGGGGAGCTGTTTTTT. Translating gives CASSLKWQGASGELFF.

Only a few counts were recorded for this clonotype. The chain joins TRBV5-6 to TRBJ1-1; maybe TRBD1 (5 bases). The germline V and J ends were trimmed by 3 bases and 5 bases, with 11 bases remaining between them. Per the germline V gene, CDR1 is SGHDT and CDR2 is YYEEEE. The CDR3 is 13 amino acids. In DNA, the CDR3 is TGTGCCAGCAGCTATAGGGGAGGTACTGAAGCTTTCTTT. It is translated as CASSYRGGTEAFF.